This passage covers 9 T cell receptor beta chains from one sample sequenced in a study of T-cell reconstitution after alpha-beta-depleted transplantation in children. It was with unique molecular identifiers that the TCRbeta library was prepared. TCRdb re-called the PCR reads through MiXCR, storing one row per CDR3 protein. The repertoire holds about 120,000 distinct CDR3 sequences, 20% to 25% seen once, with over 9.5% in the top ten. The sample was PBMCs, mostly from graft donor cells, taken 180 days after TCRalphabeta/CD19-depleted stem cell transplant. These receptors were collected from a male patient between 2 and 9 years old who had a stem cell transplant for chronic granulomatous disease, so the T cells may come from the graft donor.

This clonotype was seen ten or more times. For the CDR3, the DNA is TGTGCCAGCAGTTTAATAGTCCGCAGCTCCTACAATGAGCAGTTCTTC. It translates to CASSLIVRSSYNEQFF. This chain connects TRBV12-3 or TRBV12-4 to TRBJ2-1; D not resolved. V gave up 2 bases and J gave up 0 bases, with 11 bases separating them. The CDR3 is 16 amino acids.

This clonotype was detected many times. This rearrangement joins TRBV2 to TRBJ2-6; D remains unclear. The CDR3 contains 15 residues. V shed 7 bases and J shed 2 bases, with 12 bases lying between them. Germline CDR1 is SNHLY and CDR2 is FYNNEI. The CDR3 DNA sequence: TGTGCCAGCAAAGGACGGACCCCTGGGGCCAACGTCCTGACTTTC. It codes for CASKGRTPGANVLTF.

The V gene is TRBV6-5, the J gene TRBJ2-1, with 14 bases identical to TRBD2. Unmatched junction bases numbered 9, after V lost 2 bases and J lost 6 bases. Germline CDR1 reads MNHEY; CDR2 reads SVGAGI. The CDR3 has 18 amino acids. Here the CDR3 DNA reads TGTGCCAGCAGTTACACCGGACTAGCGGGAGGTTGGGGCAATGAGCAGTTCTTC. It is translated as CASSYTGLAGGWGNEQFF.

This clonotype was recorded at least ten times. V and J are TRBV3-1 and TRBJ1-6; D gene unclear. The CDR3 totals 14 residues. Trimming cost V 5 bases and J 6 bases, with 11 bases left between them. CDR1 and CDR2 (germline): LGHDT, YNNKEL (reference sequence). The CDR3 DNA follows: TGTGCCAGCAGCTTCCAAAACTCTAATTCACCCCTCCACTTT. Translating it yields CASSFQNSNSPLHF.

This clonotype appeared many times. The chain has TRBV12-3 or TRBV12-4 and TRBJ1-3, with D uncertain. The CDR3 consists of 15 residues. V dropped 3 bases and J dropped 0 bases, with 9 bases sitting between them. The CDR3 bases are TGTGCCAGCAGTTTTTCTCGCAGCTCTGGAAACACCATATATTTT. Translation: CASSFSRSSGNTIYF.

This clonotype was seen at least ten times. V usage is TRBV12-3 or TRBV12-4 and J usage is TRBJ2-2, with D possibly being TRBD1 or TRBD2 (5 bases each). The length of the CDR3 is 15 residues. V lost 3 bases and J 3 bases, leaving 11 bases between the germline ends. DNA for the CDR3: TGTGCCAGCAGTTTTGGGGGAGTATACACCGGGGAGCTGTTTTTT. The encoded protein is CASSFGGVYTGELFF.

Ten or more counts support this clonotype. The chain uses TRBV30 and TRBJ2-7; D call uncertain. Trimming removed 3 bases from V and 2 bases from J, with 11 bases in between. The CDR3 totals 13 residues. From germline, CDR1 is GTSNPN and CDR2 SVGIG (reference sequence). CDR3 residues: CAWRPASPYEQYF. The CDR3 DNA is TGTGCCTGGAGACCCGCGTCGCCCTACGAGCAGTACTTC.

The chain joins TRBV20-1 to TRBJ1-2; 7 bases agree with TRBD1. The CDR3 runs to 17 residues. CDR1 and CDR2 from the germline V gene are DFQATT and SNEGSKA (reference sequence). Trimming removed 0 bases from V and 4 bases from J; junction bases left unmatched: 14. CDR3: CSARDRGFLTGAYGYTF. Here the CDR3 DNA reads TGCAGTGCTAGAGATAGGGGCTTCCTTACAGGGGCCTATGGCTACACCTTC.

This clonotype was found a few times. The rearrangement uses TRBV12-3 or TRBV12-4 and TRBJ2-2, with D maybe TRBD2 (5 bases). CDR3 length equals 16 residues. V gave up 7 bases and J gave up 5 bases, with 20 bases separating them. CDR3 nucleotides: TGTGCCAGCACCCTCTCCCGGGGAGTAAAGACCGGGGAGCTGTTTTTT. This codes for CASTLSRGVKTGELFF.